The source of this T cell receptor beta chain is a study of patients and donors after allogeneic stem cell transplantation. CDR1 and CDR2 from the germline V gene are SEHNR and FQNEAQ (reference sequence). The CDR3 sequence is 14 residues long. V lost 5 bases, J lost 10 bases, and 15 bases lay in between. TCRdb reprocessed the RT-PCR reads with MiXCR, giving one entry per CDR3 protein. This table holds fewer than 20,000 distinct CDR3 sequences, under 35% found once. The chain employs TRBV7-9 and TRBJ1-6; D uncertain. The specimen was blood, either unsorted or a sorted T cell fraction (not recorded which). The receptor's source is a human donor who was either an allogeneic HSCT recipient or a stem cell or donor lymphocyte infusion donor (not recorded which). It is not recorded whose cells these are; they may come from a transplant donor. The CDR3 sequence is CASSPTATDSPLHF. The CDR3 DNA follows: TGTGCCAGCAGCCCTACGGCAACAGACTCACCCCTCCACTTT.